What follows is one TCR beta chain and its context. The data are from a study of blood T cell repertoires in COVID-19. The overall study: COVID-19 samples from acute and convalescent phases originated in the United States, Italy and Spain. In each case, the material was cDNA or gDNA derived from T cells, B-cell-depleted T cells, or PBMCs.

Authors' methods: Estimates of nucleated cell counts were drawn from the amplification of reference gene primers. Sequenced by immunoSEQ multiplex PCR; TCRdb stores in-frame clones only, minus some. The DNA was the basis for D and trimming; V, J and clone size are from that table. The sample yields about 200,000 clones, 70% to 90% seen once. Germline lookup yields CDR1 SGHAT and CDR2 FQNNGV. The CDR3 has 15 residues. V was shortened by 1 base and J by 0 bases, with 7 bases between the two germline ends. This sequence was found in a woman over 75 with acute or convalescent COVID-19. Sequenced sample: peripheral blood. The V gene is TRBV11-2, the J gene TRBJ1-3; D is ambiguous. In DNA form, the CDR3 reads TGTGCCAGCAGCTTAGGACTTCTCTCTGGAAACACCATATATTTT. This encodes CASSLGLLSGNTIYF.